This note documents a single T cell receptor (beta chain) sequence. Measured with immunoSEQ multiplex PCR; TCRdb has only the in-frame clones, and not every one. The data hold 100,000 or so clones, with 81% observed a single time. This specimen belongs to a study of blood T cell repertoires in COVID-19. V dropped 0 bases and J dropped 2; count of bases not matched to a gene: 4. CDR3 length: 14 amino acids. Germline V gene sequence: CDR1 GTSNPN, CDR2 SVGIG (reference sequence). Source material: peripheral blood. The rearrangement links TRBV30 to TRBJ2-7, with 7 bases lining up with TRBD2. The receptor was derived from a woman aged 70-85 years with acute or convalescent COVID-19. CDR3 coding DNA: TGTGCCTGGAGTGTAGCGGGAATTGCCTACGAGCAGTACTTC. This codes for CAWSVAGIAYEQYF.